This T cell receptor beta chain was found in a study of Ad26.COV2.S vaccination and SARS-CoV-2 variants. In the study overall: Sample donor was a member of the COV1001 Ad26.COV2.S trial arm. Dosing was one shot or two shots 56 days apart.

The CDR3 is 16 residues long. After removal of 3 bases from V and 6 bases from J, the junction contained 10 bases not matched to a gene. Germline V gene sequence: CDR1 MDHEN, CDR2 SYDVKM. Clones were sequenced by immunoSEQ multiplex PCR, and TCRdb holds only the in-frame ones, with some missing. The repertoire consists of about 390,000 clones, with around 93% occurring once and the leading ten covering 1.5% to 2%. Treatment denoted: roughly 19 received Ad26.COV2.S at low or high dose, single or two shots; about 5 received placebo; per-sample allocation not given. Samples were taken on day 63 after the first vaccine or placebo injection. The vaccine antigen was prefusion-stabilized Wuhan SARS-CoV-2 spike.

The clonotype originates from a person between 18 and 65 years old who received the Ad26.COV2.S COVID-19 vaccine or a placebo. The sample in question was peripheral blood, obtained in a trial of Ad26.COV2.S vaccine versus placebo. V gene TRBV28 combines with J gene TRBJ2-7, with 11 nucleotides matching TRBD1. This CDR3 reads CASSFPRDRGLVEQYF. The CDR3, as DNA: TGTGCCAGCAGTTTCCCCCGGGACAGGGGGTTAGTCGAGCAGTACTTC.